The 11 T cell receptor beta chains below all came from one sample that was sequenced in a study of STAT5B mutations in CD4+ large granular lymphocyte leukemia. The table came from immunoSEQ multiplex PCR; TCRdb's copy has only in-frame clones and leaves some out. The sample lists around 27,000 clones, just under 75% occurring once. Input material: CD4+ T cells from blood buffy coats. These receptor sequences come from a human donor in good health.

The chain couples TRBV29-1 to TRBJ2-5; perhaps TRBD2 as D (7 bases). The end of the DNA is better explained by TRBJ2-7, so the J call may be wrong. From germline, CDR1 is SQVTM and CDR2 ANQGSEA. The CDR3 length is 14 residues. The DNA for the CDR3 is TGCAGCGTTGAGGGGGCGGGAGTGAATTCCGAGCAGTACTTC. Translated, it gives CSVEGAGVNSEQYF.

The chain employs TRBV28 and TRBJ1-5; D ambiguous. This CDR3 has 13 residues. Per the germline V gene, CDR1 is MDHEN and CDR2 is SYDVKM. Trimming shortened V by 4 bases and J by 2 bases, and 6 bases separated the two germline ends. Here the CDR3 DNA reads TGTGCCAGCAGTTACGGGGGCAATCAGCCCCAGCATTTT. Its protein is CASSYGGNQPQHF.

The chain joins TRBV4-3 to TRBJ1-2; 8 nucleotides match TRBD1. The germline CDR1 and CDR2 sequences are LGHNA and YSLEER. CDR3 length: 17 residues. V dropped 4 bases and J dropped 4; count of bases not matched to a gene: 14. The CDR3 nucleotides read TGCGCCAGCAGCCCACAGGTGCAGGGGGCGGCGATCTATGGCTACACCTTC. Its translation: CASSPQVQGAAIYGYTF.

The chain combines TRBV19 with TRBJ2-3; TRBD2 might be the D (5 bases). Trimming pared 3 bases from V and 3 bases from J, leaving 10 bases between. Germline assignment: CDR1 LNHDA and CDR2 SQIVND (reference sequence). The CDR3 length is 14 residues. CDR3 amino acids: CASSMRVWTDTQYF. The CDR3 DNA sequence: TGTGCCAGTAGTATGAGGGTTTGGACAGATACGCAGTATTTT.

J is TRBJ1-5 and V is TRBV28; D gene unclear. The CDR3 contains 12 residues. Germline CDR1 and CDR2: MDHEN and SYDVKM. Trimming stripped 6 bases from V and 5 bases from J, with 8 bases between. This chain's CDR3 is CASSSIYQPQHF. In nucleotides, the CDR3 is TGTGCCAGCAGCTCTATCTATCAGCCCCAGCATTTT.

J is TRBJ1-3 and V is TRBV5-1; 8 bases align to TRBD1. The CDR3 length is 15 residues. Germline-derived CDR1 and CDR2 are SGHRS and YFSETQ. With V trimmed by 4 bases and J by 0 bases, 3 bases remained unmatched. CDR3: CASSIQGGSGNTIYF. CDR3 DNA sequence: TGCGCCAGCAGCATACAGGGGGGCTCTGGAAACACCATATATTTT.

This clone was seen a single time. The chain has TRBV6-6 and TRBJ2-7; D uncertain. Germline V lookup: CDR1 MNHNY, CDR2 SVGAGI (reference sequence). V lost 5 bases to trimming and J lost 2 bases, with 13 bases between them. CDR3 length: 14 amino acids. This CDR3 reads CASSRLGTPYEQYF. CDR3 in DNA: TGTGCCAGCAGTAGGCTAGGAACACCCTACGAGCAGTACTTC.

This sequence joins TRBV6-8 and TRBJ1-4; tentative D call: TRBD1 (6 bases). The V end lost 6 bases, the J end lost 0 bases, and 17 bases lay between the germline ends. Germline assignment: CDR1 MNHGY and CDR2 SAAAGT. This CDR3 spans 17 amino acids. CDR3 region: CASRGAGYRATNEKLFF. The CDR3 DNA is TGTGCCAGCAGGGGGGCGGGGTATCGCGCAACTAATGAAAAACTGTTTTTT.

The genes are TRBV7-8 and TRBJ2-1; possible D gene TRBD2, 5 bases. The CDR3 spans 13 residues. The V gene's germline CDR1 is SGHVS and CDR2 FQNEAQ. Between the trimmed V and J ends, which lost 6 bases and 9 bases, there was a span of 15 bases. The CDR3 region has the DNA TGTGCCAGCAGTCTTACTAGAATCAGTGAGCAGTTCTTC. It is translated as CASSLTRISEQFF.

The chain recombines TRBV28 with TRBJ2-7; TRBD2 matches at 8 bases. V dropped 6 bases and J dropped 5; count of bases not matched to a gene: 12. This CDR3 contains 15 residues. Germline loops: CDR1 MDHEN, CDR2 SYDVKM. The CDR3 DNA reads as TGTGCCAGCAGCACCCGGGGTAGCGGGAAGGACGAGCAGTACTTC. This gives the protein CASSTRGSGKDEQYF.

The genes are TRBV5-1 and TRBJ1-2, with a tentative D call TRBD1 (6 bases). V was clipped by 4 bases and J by 3 bases, with 13 bases between them. The CDR3 has 14 amino acids. Germline V lookup: CDR1 SGHRS, CDR2 YFSETQ. The CDR3 nucleotides are TGCGCCAGCAGCGGGACCCCAGGGGACTATGGCTACACCTTC. It translates to CASSGTPGDYGYTF.